These T cell receptor beta chains were read from a single sample in a study of shared clonotypes between healthy human individuals. Profiled with immunoSEQ multiplex PCR; TCRdb holds only in-frame clones, not every one. The sample lists under 2,500,000 clones, approximately 95% occurring once. The specimen sequenced was naive CD4+ T cells sorted from blood. These receptors were obtained from a man younger than 35 in good health. CDR3s include the opening cysteine and the closing phenylalanine or tryptophan. The D gene is left open where the match is weak. Clone size is given for some rows only: seen once, a few or many times, or a class if the clone is expanded.

clone size: .
V gene: TRBV28
J gene: TRBJ2-3
D gene: .
CDR3 protein: CASSLSQTTDTQYF
CDR3 DNA: TGTGCCAGCAGTTTGAGTCAGACCACAGATACGCAGTATTTT

clone size: .
V gene: TRBV30
J gene: TRBJ2-7
D gene: .
CDR3 protein: CAWSQGGRYEQYF
CDR3 DNA: TGTGCCTGGAGTCAAGGAGGACGCTACGAGCAGTACTTC

clone size: once
V gene: TRBV6-5
J gene: TRBJ1-2
D gene: .
CDR3 protein: CASKKEGWGYTF
CDR3 DNA: TGTGCCAGCAAAAAGGAGGGATGGGGCTACACCTTC

clone size: .
V gene: TRBV7-9
J gene: TRBJ2-3
D gene: .
CDR3 protein: CASSFYRGDTDTQYF
CDR3 DNA: TGTGCCAGCAGCTTTTACCGCGGGGACACAGATACGCAGTATTTT

clone size: .
V gene: TRBV5-1
J gene: TRBJ1-4
D gene: .
CDR3 protein: CASSPGGLGEKLFF
CDR3 DNA: TGCGCCAGCAGCCCCGGGGGACTGGGAGAAAAACTGTTTTTT

clone size: .
V gene: TRBV6-1
J gene: TRBJ1-6
D gene: .
CDR3 protein: CASSFQGTYNSPLHF
CDR3 DNA: TGTGCCAGCAGTTTTCAGGGAACCTATAATTCACCCCTCCACTTT

clone size: .
V gene: TRBV7-9
J gene: TRBJ2-5
D gene: TRBD2
CDR3 protein: CASSLEGGTSGIQETQYF
CDR3 DNA: TGTGCCAGCAGCTTAGAGGGGGGGACTAGCGGAATACAAGAGACCCAGTACTTC

clone size: .
V gene: TRBV4-1
J gene: TRBJ2-7
D gene: TRBD1
CDR3 protein: CASSQLQGTYEQYF
CDR3 DNA: TGCGCCAGCAGCCAGCTACAGGGGACCTACGAGCAGTACTTC

clone size: .
V gene: TRBV28
J gene: TRBJ1-1
D gene: .
CDR3 protein: CASSLVVNTEAFF
CDR3 DNA: TGTGCCAGCAGTTTAGTGGTGAACACTGAAGCTTTCTTT

clone size: .
V gene: TRBV10-2
J gene: TRBJ1-2
D gene: .
CDR3 protein: CASSPAGYGYTF
CDR3 DNA: TGCGCCAGCAGCCCGGCGGGCTATGGCTACACCTTC

clone size: .
V gene: TRBV5-8
J gene: TRBJ2-7
D gene: .
CDR3 protein: CASSAAYEQYF
CDR3 DNA: TGTGCCAGCAGCGCAGCGTACGAGCAGTACTTC

clone size: .
V gene: TRBV5-6
J gene: TRBJ1-5
D gene: .
CDR3 protein: CASSLARSNQPQHF
CDR3 DNA: TGTGCCAGCAGCTTGGCGAGGAGCAATCAGCCCCAGCATTTT

clone size: .
V gene: TRBV4-1
J gene: TRBJ1-2
D gene: .
CDR3 protein: CASSPQNHDYGYTF
CDR3 DNA: TGCGCCAGCAGCCCGCAAAACCATGACTATGGCTACACCTTC

clone size: .
V gene: TRBV7-2
J gene: TRBJ1-5
D gene: .
CDR3 protein: CASSPVSLGNQPQHF
CDR3 DNA: TGTGCCAGCAGCCCAGTCAGCCTCGGCAATCAGCCCCAGCATTTT

clone size: .
V gene: TRBV6-5
J gene: TRBJ2-2
D gene: .
CDR3 protein: CASSYQVNTGELFF
CDR3 DNA: TGTGCCAGCAGTTACCAGGTGAACACCGGGGAGCTGTTTTTT

clone size: .
V gene: TRBV5-4
J gene: TRBJ2-7
D gene: TRBD1
CDR3 protein: CASSAPGTGAYEQYF
CDR3 DNA: TGTGCCAGCAGCGCTCCGGGGACAGGGGCTTACGAGCAGTACTTC

clone size: once
V gene: TRBV7-9
J gene: TRBJ2-7
D gene: TRBD2
CDR3 protein: CASGVGGDSYEQYF
CDR3 DNA: TGTGCCAGCGGCGTGGGGGGGGACTCCTACGAGCAGTACTTC

clone size: .
V gene: TRBV9
J gene: TRBJ2-3
D gene: TRBD1
CDR3 protein: CASSVEGQGTDTQYF
CDR3 DNA: TGTGCCAGCAGCGTAGAGGGACAGGGGACAGATACGCAGTATTTT

clone size: .
V gene: TRBV6-5
J gene: TRBJ1-5
D gene: .
CDR3 protein: CASSEKSPRNQPQHF
CDR3 DNA: TGTGCCAGCAGCGAAAAGTCACCTCGCAATCAGCCCCAGCATTTT

clone size: .
V gene: TRBV5-4
J gene: TRBJ2-3
D gene: TRBD2
CDR3 protein: CASSLARGSGIVTDTQYF
CDR3 DNA: TGTGCCAGCAGCTTGGCCAGGGGTAGCGGGATCGTCACAGATACGCAGTATTTT

clone size: .
V gene: TRBV7-6
J gene: TRBJ2-1
D gene: .
CDR3 protein: CASSLAQGALINEQFF
CDR3 DNA: TGTGCCAGCAGCTTAGCTCAGGGCGCCCTTATCAATGAGCAGTTCTTC

clone size: .
V gene: TRBV10-1
J gene: TRBJ2-3
D gene: .
CDR3 protein: CASSDTQGTQYF
CDR3 DNA: TGCGCCAGCAGTGATACACAGGGTACGCAGTATTTT

clone size: .
V gene: TRBV14
J gene: TRBJ2-5
D gene: TRBD1
CDR3 protein: CASSQVGTGQETQYF
CDR3 DNA: TGTGCCAGCAGCCAAGTAGGGACAGGCCAAGAGACCCAGTACTTC

clone size: once
V gene: TRBV20-1
J gene: TRBJ1-1
D gene: TRBD1
CDR3 protein: CSATGQVEAFF
CDR3 DNA: TGCAGTGCTACCGGACAGGTAGAAGCTTTCTTT

clone size: .
V gene: TRBV10-3
J gene: TRBJ2-1
D gene: .
CDR3 protein: CAISDAALEAYNEQFF
CDR3 DNA: TGTGCCATCAGTGACGCGGCTTTGGAAGCATACAATGAGCAGTTCTTC

clone size: .
V gene: TRBV28
J gene: TRBJ1-6
D gene: .
CDR3 protein: CASSSVSVSPLHF
CDR3 DNA: TGTGCCAGCAGTTCCGTGTCGGTTTCACCCCTCCACTTT

clone size: once
V gene: TRBV18
J gene: TRBJ2-7
D gene: .
CDR3 protein: CASSPPSSSYEQYF
CDR3 DNA: TGTGCCAGCTCACCACCGTCGAGCTCCTACGAGCAGTACTTC

clone size: .
V gene: TRBV5-1
J gene: TRBJ2-7
D gene: TRBD1
CDR3 protein: CASGTGTGGLEQYF
CDR3 DNA: TGCGCCAGTGGTACCGGGACAGGGGGCCTCGAGCAGTACTTC

clone size: .
V gene: TRBV5-1
J gene: TRBJ1-1
D gene: .
CDR3 protein: CASSLGGPNTEAFF
CDR3 DNA: TGCGCCAGCAGCTTGGGTGGGCCTAACACTGAAGCTTTCTTT

clone size: .
V gene: TRBV2
J gene: TRBJ2-2
D gene: .
CDR3 protein: CASSAYWELFF
CDR3 DNA: TGTGCCAGCAGTGCATATTGGGAGCTGTTTTTT

clone size: .
V gene: TRBV12-2
J gene: TRBJ2-1
D gene: .
CDR3 protein: CASRPRCGRETFYNEQFF
CDR3 DNA: TGTGCAAGTCGCCCGCGGTGTGGGCGGGAGACGTTTTACAATGAGCAGTTCTTC

clone size: .
V gene: TRBV6-1
J gene: TRBJ1-2
D gene: .
CDR3 protein: CASRRTATNVVGYTF
CDR3 DNA: TGTGCCAGCAGAAGAACGGCGACGAACGTTGTTGGCTACACCTTC

clone size: .
V gene: TRBV7-9
J gene: TRBJ2-5
D gene: .
CDR3 protein: CASSRTWVETQYF
CDR3 DNA: TGTGCCAGCAGCCGGACATGGGTGGAGACCCAGTACTTC